The T cell receptor beta chain described here comes from a study of type 1 regulatory T cells. Turning to the study itself: An in vitro protocol generated T-allo10, a Tr1-enriched, alloantigen-specific CD4 T cell product.

Study-wide results and caveats: Compared with non-type 1 regulatory T cells, type 1 regulatory T cells showed a more restricted TCR repertoire.

A single record per CDR3 protein comes from TCRdb applying MiXCR to the reads. Of tens of thousands of distinct CDR3 sequences listed, roughly 60% are singletons. Concerning this clonotype: The antigen remains unidentified.

The CDR3 sequence is 17 residues long. Germline assignment: CDR1 SEHNR and CDR2 FQNEAQ (reference sequence). Trimming left V 5 bases short and J 3 bases short, with 19 bases between. The receptor was isolated from a human donor in good health. The chain recombines TRBV7-9 with TRBJ2-2, with D possibly being TRBD1 (6 bases). The sample consisted of cultured non-Tr1 T cells, either the whole culture or a sorted T cell fraction (not recorded which). The CDR3 coding sequence is TGTGCCAGCAGCCACGACAGGCCCTTAGGTGACACCGGGGAGCTGTTTTTT. Protein: CASSHDRPLGDTGELFF.